These 32 T cell receptor beta chains share one sample of origin, sequenced in a study of blood T cells in healthy people across ages. Using a J-beta primer mix together with a sample-barcoded 5' primer, a second PCR was run for roughly 6 to 12 cycles. MiXCR, run by TCRdb on the 5' RACE reads, gives a single entry per CDR3 protein. Of approximately 580,000 distinct CDR3 sequences in the sample, 24% were seen once. These data also featured in a second study, about T cells of mothers and their children.

Sequenced material: blood. Receptor source: a boy between 5 and 17 years old in good health.

This clonotype was seen only a few times. The chain joins TRBV20-1 to TRBJ2-5; D call uncertain. This CDR3 has 15 residues. Looked up from germline, CDR1 is DFQATT and CDR2 is SNEGSKA (reference sequence). The V end lost 6 bases, the J end lost 0 bases, and 17 bases lay between the germline ends. CDR3 residues: CSAPEHLTYQETQYF. The CDR3 coding sequence is TGCAGTGCCCCAGAGCATCTAACCTACCAAGAGACCCAGTACTTC.

V and J are TRBV7-9 and TRBJ2-4, with D unclear. Germline V gene sequence: CDR1 SEHNR, CDR2 FQNEAQ (reference sequence). This CDR3 is built from 12 residues. Trimming removed 3 bases at V and 5 bases at J, with 5 bases between. The CDR3 loop is CASSFRENIQYF. CDR3 DNA sequence: TGTGCCAGCAGCTTCCGGGAAAACATTCAGTACTTC.

This chain links TRBV2 with TRBJ2-5, with a possible D match to TRBD1 (6 bases). Germline V gene data show CDR1 as SNHLY and CDR2 as FYNNEI. V gave up 0 bases and J gave up 5 bases, with 13 bases separating them. CDR3 length equals 15 residues. CDR3 in DNA: TGTGCCAGCAGTGAAGCGCTCCAGGGGATGGAGACCCAGTACTTC. Translation: CASSEALQGMETQYF.

This chain links TRBV11-2 with TRBJ2-1, with D possibly being TRBD2 (6 bases). With 2 bases removed from V and 2 bases from J, the gap between germline ends came to 10 bases. Germline CDR1 and CDR2: SGHAT and FQNNGV. The CDR3 consists of 15 residues. The CDR3 DNA reads as TGTGCCAGCAGCTTATCCCGGGGGACCTACAATGAGCAGTTCTTC. Amino acid sequence: CASSLSRGTYNEQFF. The entire variable domain, with the rest obtained from reference TRBV11-2 and TRBJ2-1, is as follows: EAGVAQSPRYKIIEKRQSVAFWCNPISGHATLYWYQQILGQGPKLLIQFQNNGVVDDSQLPKDRFSAERLKGVDSTLKIQPAKLEDSAVYLCASSLSRGTYNEQFFGPGTRLTVL.

The V call is TRBV11-1, the J call TRBJ2-1; the match to TRBD2 covers 8 bases. CDR3 size: 15 residues. V lost 1 base and J lost 4; bases outside the gene matches: 3. In germline, CDR1 is SGHAT, CDR2 FQDESV (reference sequence). The CDR3 sequence: CASSLDASGYNEQFF. The CDR3 nucleotides are TGTGCCAGCAGCTTAGACGCTAGCGGGTACAATGAGCAGTTCTTC. Together with reference TRBV11-1 and TRBJ2-1, the CDR3 gives the full variable domain: EAEVAQSPRYKITEKSQAVAFWCDPISGHATLYWYRQILGQGPELLVQFQDESVVDDSQLPKDRFSAERLKGVDSTLKIQPAELGDSAMYLCASSLDASGYNEQFFGPGTRLTVL.

Of note for this clonotype: One end of the junction does not line up with germline, which may come from a read error. Here the CDR3 reads CASSPPERPYNEQLF. As DNA, the CDR3 is TGTGCCAGCAGCCCCCCGGAGCGGCCCTACAATGAGCAGCTCTTC. This sequence joins TRBV5-4 and TRBJ2-1; D might be TRBD2 (5 bases). The CDR3 extends over 15 amino acids. The germline V gene encodes CDR1 SGHNT and CDR2 YYREEE (reference sequence).

This clonotype was observed a handful of times. The genes are TRBV4-3 and TRBJ2-1; 8 nucleotides align to TRBD1. V was pared by 1 base and J by 12 bases, with 2 bases of the junction left unmatched. The CDR3 runs 12 residues. Per the germline V gene, CDR1 is LGHNA and CDR2 is YSLEER. The CDR3 spells CASSQAGGRQFF. In DNA form, the CDR3 reads TGCGCCAGCAGCCAAGCAGGGGGCAGGCAGTTCTTC.

The chain couples TRBV29-1 to TRBJ2-7; the D call may be TRBD1 or TRBD2 (6 bases each). CDR3 length equals 12 residues. From germline, CDR1 is SQVTM and CDR2 ANQGSEA. The V end lost 5 bases, the J end lost 3 bases, and 11 bases lay between the germline ends. This chain's CDR3 is CSVFRGRYEQYF. CDR3 nucleotide sequence: TGCAGCGTTTTTCGGGGGCGCTACGAGCAGTACTTC.

CDR3 loop: CASTLLAGDSYEQYF. DNA for the CDR3: TGTGCCAGCACCCTACTAGCGGGGGACTCCTACGAGCAGTACTTC. This chain uses TRBV7-2 with TRBJ2-7; 11 nucleotides agree with TRBD2. J was trimmed by 0 bases and V by 7 bases; bases with no gene match: 5. The germline V gene encodes CDR1 SGHTA and CDR2 FQGNSA. This CDR3 is 15 amino acids long.

The V gene is TRBV7-2, the J gene TRBJ2-3, with D perhaps matching TRBD2 (5 bases). The CDR3 runs 12 residues. Trimming shortened V by 8 bases and J by 2 bases, and 8 bases separated the two germline ends. The germline gives CDR1 SGHTA, CDR2 FQGNSA. The CDR3 bases are TGTGCCAGCGCTAGCAACACAGATACGCAGTATTTT. As protein: CASASNTDTQYF.

The chain couples TRBV5-1 to TRBJ1-1; TRBD1 agrees at 9 bases. With 0 bases clipped from V and 0 bases from J, the junction kept 6 bases outside the gene matches. Germline CDR1 and CDR2: SGHRS and YFSETQ. This CDR3 contains 17 residues. The CDR3 loop is CASSLGDRVWMNTEAFF. For the CDR3, the DNA is TGCGCCAGCAGCTTGGGGGACAGGGTGTGGATGAACACTGAAGCTTTCTTT.

This chain connects TRBV7-8 to TRBJ1-6; 8 bases fit TRBD1. Germline V gives CDR1 SGHVS, CDR2 FQNEAQ. J was trimmed by 10 bases and V by 4 bases; bases with no gene match: 9. CDR3 size: 15 residues. CDR3 sequence reads: CASSSETGVGSPLHF. In DNA, the CDR3 is TGTGCCAGCAGCTCAGAGACAGGGGTAGGATCACCCCTCCACTTT.

This clonotype was detected many times. V and J are TRBV4-3 and TRBJ2-2; TRBD2 matches 10 bases. Losses at the gene ends were 1 base for V and 3 bases for J; bases not matched to a gene: 5. This CDR3 is 17 amino acids long. Germline-derived CDR1 and CDR2 are LGHNA and YSLEER. The CDR3: CASSQVILAGDTGELFF. The CDR3 DNA follows: TGCGCCAGCAGCCAAGTGATCCTAGCGGGAGACACCGGGGAGCTGTTTTTT.

The rearrangement joins TRBV18 to TRBJ2-7; TRBD2 matches 12 bases. Per germline, CDR1 KGHSH and CDR2 LQKENI. The CDR3 is 16 amino acids. The J segment lost 0 bases and the V segment lost 3 bases, leaving 3 bases of the junction unmatched. The DNA for the CDR3 is TGTGCCAGCTCACCGGGACTAGCGGGCCTCTCCTACGAGCAGTACTTC. Translation gives CASSPGLAGLSYEQYF.

This chain connects TRBV6-6 to TRBJ1-2, with D possibly being TRBD1 (6 bases). V lost 7 bases and J 2 bases, leaving 11 bases between the germline ends. Germline V gives CDR1 MNHNY, CDR2 SVGAGI (reference sequence). The CDR3 totals 13 residues. The CDR3 region is CASNLQGNYGYTF. Written as DNA, the CDR3 is TGTGCCAGCAACCTACAGGGAAACTATGGCTACACCTTC.

This clonotype occurred a few times. CDR3 loop: CASSLYTSGRAPYF. In nucleotides, the CDR3 is TGTGCCAGCAGCTTATACACTAGCGGGAGGGCCCCGTACTTC. The rearrangement links TRBV7-2 to TRBJ2-5; 13 positions agree with TRBD2. Per the germline V gene, CDR1 is SGHTA and CDR2 is FQGNSA. This CDR3 has 14 residues. V trimming: 2 bases; J trimming: 13 bases; junction bases outside the gene matches: 7.

The sample holds a few counts of this clonotype. V gene TRBV5-1 combines with J gene TRBJ1-1; D might be TRBD1 (6 bases). Germline CDR1 reads SGHRS; CDR2 reads YFSETQ. Trimming removed 4 bases from V and 4 bases from J, with 14 bases in between. This CDR3 is 14 amino acids long. The CDR3 sequence: CASSQVTGPTEAFF. DNA for the CDR3: TGCGCCAGCAGCCAGGTTACAGGGCCCACTGAAGCTTTCTTT.

V gene TRBV20-1 combines with J gene TRBJ1-6; D remains unclear. Trimming removed 0 bases from V and 7 bases from J, with 16 bases in between. Germline assignment: CDR1 DFQATT and CDR2 SNEGSKA (reference sequence). CDR3 size: 16 residues. The CDR3, as DNA: TGCAGTGCTAGAGATTTGTCGCGGATTGTCAATTCACCCCTCCACTTT. It codes for CSARDLSRIVNSPLHF.

The table lists this clonotype with a few counts. The V call is TRBV6-2 or TRBV6-3, the J call TRBJ2-1; D tentatively fits TRBD1 or TRBD2 (6 bases each). This CDR3 is 15 amino acids long. Trimming cost V 2 bases and J 4 bases, with 12 bases left between them. Looked up from germline, CDR1 is MNHEY and CDR2 is SVGEGT. The CDR3: CASSYMGGAYNEQFF. In DNA, the CDR3 is TGTGCCAGCAGTTACATGGGGGGCGCGTACAATGAGCAGTTCTTC.

This clonotype was recorded a few times. The junction does not match germline at one end; this may be a read error. This rearrangement joins TRBV7-9 to TRBJ1-2, with D maybe TRBD1 (5 bases). Germline CDR1 SEHNR, CDR2 FQNEAQ (reference sequence). The CDR3 sequence is 14 residues long. CDR3 amino acids: CASSLASAFQQGAF. The CDR3 bases are TGTGCCAGCAGCTTAGCGAGCGCGTTCCAACAAGGGGCCTTC.

This clonotype was seen a few times. This chain uses TRBV7-9 with TRBJ1-3, with D possibly matching TRBD1 (6 bases). The germline V gene encodes CDR1 SEHNR and CDR2 FQNEAQ (reference sequence). CDR3 length: 18 residues. V lost 1 base, J lost 0 bases, and 16 bases lay in between. CDR3 in DNA: TGTGCCAGCAGCTTAGGGGTTTGGGACACCATCTCTGGAAACACCATATATTTT. As protein: CASSLGVWDTISGNTIYF. The variable domain in full, completed from reference TRBV7-9 and TRBJ1-3, reads DTGVSQNPRHKITKRGQNVTFRCDPISEHNRLYWYRQTLGQGPEFLTYFQNEAQLEKSRLLSDRFSAERPKGSFSTLEIQRTEQGDSAMYLCASSLGVWDTISGNTIYFGEGSWLTVV.

The chain is built from TRBV23-1 and TRBJ1-1; TRBD1 aligns across 9 bases. TRBV23-1 is an ORF for which the function is uncertain. This CDR3 is built from 14 residues. The junction had 7 bases not matched to a gene; V was cut back by 6 bases and J by 5 bases. In DNA form, the CDR3 reads TGCGCCAGCAGCCCCGGACAGGGGAAAACTGAAGCTTTCTTT. Translation: CASSPGQGKTEAFF.

This clonotype was recorded many times. V is TRBV12-3 or TRBV12-4 and J is TRBJ2-5; D is undetermined. TRBJ2-1 matches the DNA end more closely, so the J call is doubtful. The CDR3 length is 13 residues. In DNA form, the CDR3 reads TGTGCCAGCACCGGGTCCCCCCGGGATGAGCAGTTCTTC. Its translation: CASTGSPRDEQFF.

A few counts support this clonotype. The J gene is TRBJ2-2, the V gene TRBV4-1; D unclear. Germline V gene sequence: CDR1 MGHRA, CDR2 YSYEKL. The CDR3 is 19 amino acids. V lost 1 base to trimming and J lost 1 base, with 19 bases between them. CDR3 bases: TGCGCCAGCAGCCAAGGGAAGGTCCCGTTATTGGGGAACACCGGGGAGCTGTTTTTT. Encoded protein: CASSQGKVPLLGNTGELFF.

With regard to this clonotype: The junction departs from germline at one end; a sequencing error may be responsible. The gene calls are TRBV29-1 and TRBJ2-4, with D perhaps matching TRBD1 (5 bases). The CDR3 extends over 12 amino acids. CDR1 and CDR2 (germline): SQVTM, ANQGSEA. CDR3 residues: CSVERDSHIQHF. CDR3 in DNA: TGCAGCGTTGAACGCGACAGCCACATTCAGCACTTC.

The rearrangement uses TRBV18 and TRBJ2-3; D is uncertain. Trimming shortened V by 3 bases and J by 7 bases, and 8 bases separated the two germline ends. The CDR3 has 12 amino acids. Germline V CDR1 and CDR2: KGHSH, LQKENI. CDR3 loop: CASSPTENTQYF. The CDR3 nucleotides read TGTGCCAGCTCACCTACGGAGAATACGCAGTATTTT.

The genes are TRBV3-1 and TRBJ1-3, with D unclear. The CDR3 contains 15 residues. The V gene's germline CDR1 is LGHDT and CDR2 YNNKEL (reference sequence). Trimming took 0 bases from V and 0 from J, leaving 6 bases between them. CDR3 coding DNA: TGTGCCAGCAGCCAAGAGCGGAACTCTGGAAACACCATATATTTT. The encoded protein is CASSQERNSGNTIYF.

This clonotype was counted a few times. The rearrangement uses TRBV20-1 and TRBJ2-1, with 9 bases matching TRBD1. J was trimmed by 5 bases and V by 3 bases; bases with no gene match: 8. Germline CDR1 reads DFQATT; CDR2 reads SNEGSKA (reference sequence). CDR3 length: 15 residues. CDR3 nucleotides: TGCAGTGCTAGGGTTGGGGACAGGGACAACAATGAGCAGTTCTTC. Translated: CSARVGDRDNNEQFF.

The sample holds a few counts of this clonotype. This chain connects TRBV10-3 to TRBJ1-5, with D maybe TRBD1 (6 bases). The V gene lost 10 bases and the J gene lost 4 bases, with 14 bases spanning the gap. This CDR3 spans 13 amino acids. The germline V gene encodes CDR1 ENHRY and CDR2 SYGVKD. The CDR3 nucleotides read TGTGCCAGGGGGGCCAGGAGGAATCAGCCCCAGCATTTT. Translation: CARGARRNQPQHF.

The chain joins TRBV9 to TRBJ1-2, with D hard to call. Trimming stripped 3 bases from V and 2 bases from J, with 14 bases between. The CDR3 consists of 15 residues. CDR1 SGDLS and CDR2 YYNGEE come from the germline V gene. The CDR3 DNA is TGTGCCAGCAGCGCCAGTCAGAGGGTAAACTATGGCTACACCTTC. Residues: CASSASQRVNYGYTF.

The J gene is TRBJ1-1, the V gene TRBV5-1; the match to TRBD1 covers 8 bases. CDR1 and CDR2 (germline): SGHRS, YFSETQ. Trimming removed 3 bases from V and 4 bases from J; junction bases left unmatched: 5. This CDR3 is 14 amino acids long. In DNA, the CDR3 is TGCGCCAGCAGCTCAGGGGGCAGCACCACTGAAGCTTTCTTT. Translated: CASSSGGSTTEAFF.

The J gene is TRBJ2-7, the V gene TRBV5-1, with D possibly being TRBD2 (5 bases). Trimming left V 0 bases short and J 6 bases short, with 10 bases between. Per the germline V gene, CDR1 is SGHRS and CDR2 is YFSETQ. The CDR3 runs 13 residues. As DNA, the CDR3 is TGCGCCAGCAGCTTGGGGGAGCTCGGCGAGCAGTACTTC. This encodes CASSLGELGEQYF.